This TCR beta chain was profiled in a study of T cells expressing NK-cell markers. Study-wide results and caveats: CD8+ T cells in roughly six donors included dominant NKG2C+ clonotypes at about 1.0-7.5%. Whether expanded NKG2C-expressing T cell clones recognize HCMV is unknown.

This CDR3 is built from 14 residues. Germline values: CDR1 SGDLS, CDR2 YYNGEE. Concerning this clonotype itself: Antigen specificity is unknown.

TCRdb derives one entry per CDR3 protein from the 5' RACE reads, leaving out DNA. In all, the sample yields roughly 450,000 distinct CDR3 sequences. The chain has TRBV9 and TRBJ2-5; with no DNA, the TCRdb D assignment of TRBD2 cannot be verified. This clonotype originated in a woman aged 45-59 years in good health. Sequences were obtained from blood T cells: a sorted CD56 or NKG2C T cell subset, CD4+ or CD8+ T cells, or bulk PBMC T cells (not recorded which). This CDR3 is CASSTQSGAETQYF.